These 20 T cell receptor beta chains were all obtained from the same sample, sequenced in a study of CD8+ T cells in alopecia areata. RNA extraction was followed by reverse transcription into cDNA, which acted as the sequencing template. The method was immunoSEQ multiplex PCR; TCRdb's version includes in-frame clones alone and lacks a portion of them. The repertoire holds approximately 98,000 clones, with around 59% as singletons. Sequencing was carried out using CD8+ T cells sorted from blood. The receptor set was obtained from a human donor in good health.

The J gene is TRBJ2-7, the V gene TRBV13; no definite D call. CDR1 and CDR2 from the germline V gene are PRHDT and FYEKMQ (reference sequence). CDR3 length: 13 amino acids. V was clipped by 4 bases and J by 2 bases, with 9 bases between them. The CDR3 is CASSSHGTYEQYF. The CDR3 DNA reads TGTGCCAGCAGCTCACACGGAACCTACGAGCAGTACTTC.

This clone was seen more than once but under ten times. The sample has other DNA sequences that encode this CDR3 too. The chain employs TRBV7-8 and TRBJ1-5; 8 positions match TRBD1. The CDR3 sequence is 14 residues long. V shed 4 bases, J shed 4 bases, and the junction held 3 bases outside the gene matches. Germline CDR1 is SGHVS and CDR2 is FQNEAQ. DNA of the CDR3: TGTGCCAGCAGCTCAGACAGGGGAAATCAGCCCCAGCATTTT. It yields the protein CASSSDRGNQPQHF.

The rearrangement uses TRBV6-5 and TRBJ2-5; maybe TRBD1 (6 bases). V gave up 5 bases and J gave up 2 bases, with 15 bases separating them. The CDR3 totals 15 residues. The germline CDR1 and CDR2 sequences are MNHEY and SVGAGI. CDR3 loop: CASSTTGQSQETQYF. CDR3 nucleotide sequence: TGTGCCAGCAGTACAACTGGACAGTCGCAAGAGACCCAGTACTTC.

The chain combines TRBV29-1 with TRBJ2-1, with a tentative D call TRBD2 (6 bases). CDR3 length: 14 residues. Germline CDR1 reads SQVTM; CDR2 reads ANQGSEA. Trimming took 6 bases from V and 2 from J, leaving 14 bases between them. CDR3 in amino acids: CSVAGTEPYNEQFF. CDR3 nucleotide sequence: TGCAGCGTCGCGGGGACGGAACCCTACAATGAGCAGTTCTTC.

As for this clone: One end of the junction varies from germline; a read error may be responsible. The same CDR3 also results from other DNA sequences found in this sample. This chain connects TRBV13 to TRBJ1-1; D unclear. The CDR3 runs 13 residues. Germline values: CDR1 PRHDT, CDR2 FYEKMQ (reference sequence). This chain's CDR3 is CASSSGMNTEAFF. The DNA for the CDR3 is TGTGCCAGCAGCTCCGGAATGAACACTGAAGCCTTCTTT.

As for this clone: Other DNA sequences within the sample encode an identical CDR3. The J gene is TRBJ2-1, the V gene TRBV4-1, with TRBD1 identical over 9 bases. Germline-derived CDR1 and CDR2 are MGHRA and YSYEKL. CDR3 length: 14 residues. Losses at the gene ends were 5 bases for V and 8 bases for J; bases not matched to a gene: 7. The CDR3 coding sequence is TGCGCCAGCAGCAAGGACAGGGGTGCGGATGAGCAGTTCTTC. The encoded protein is CASSKDRGADEQFF.

The V and J genes are TRBV2 and TRBJ1-2; D remains unclear. V was clipped by 6 bases and J by 5 bases, with 7 bases between them. CDR1 is SNHLY and CDR2 is FYNNEI in the germline V gene. The CDR3 covers 11 residues. The CDR3 DNA is TGTGCCAGCAGGGGCCCTTATGGCTACACCTTC. This translates into CASRGPYGYTF.

The chain uses TRBV4-1 and TRBJ1-2; D is unclear. The CDR3 loop spans 17 amino acids. With 1 base removed from V and 0 bases from J, the gap between germline ends came to 15 bases. CDR1 is MGHRA and CDR2 is YSYEKL in the germline V gene. The CDR3 nucleotides read TGCGCCAGCAGCCAAGTACAGACGATCATTCCTAACTATGGCTACACCTTC. As protein: CASSQVQTIIPNYGYTF.

The chain joins TRBV6-5 to TRBJ2-5; tentative D call: TRBD1 (6 bases). Germline CDR1 is MNHEY and CDR2 is SVGAGI. The V gene lost 2 bases and the J gene lost 5 bases, with 18 bases spanning the gap. This CDR3 region has 16 residues. The CDR3 DNA reads as TGTGCCAGCAGTTACGTGGACAGCCCTAGCAGGGAGACCCAGTACTTC. This gives the protein CASSYVDSPSRETQYF.

There are a few counts of this clone. The chain combines TRBV6-5 with TRBJ2-1; perhaps D is TRBD1 or TRBD2 (5 bases each). CDR1 and CDR2 from the germline V gene are MNHEY and SVGAGI. The CDR3 is made up of 12 amino acids. V lost 5 bases and J lost 10, with 12 bases in between. The CDR3 here is CASSVGVGEQFF. In nucleotides, the CDR3 is TGTGCCAGCAGTGTGGGGGTAGGCGAGCAGTTCTTC.

This clone was observed a few times. The chain recombines TRBV7-9 with TRBJ2-7; weak D call: TRBD1 (6 bases). The ends were cut back, 4 bases at V and 5 bases at J, with 15 bases in the middle. The CDR3 is 14 residues long. Germline V CDR1 and CDR2: SEHNR, FQNEAQ (reference sequence). CDR3 protein: CASSSTGRVHEQYF. The CDR3 coding sequence is TGTGCCAGCAGCTCGACAGGAAGGGTCCACGAGCAGTACTTC.

In its sample, this clone was seen a few times. The genes are TRBV5-1 and TRBJ1-4; D gene unclear. Germline CDR1 SGHRS, CDR2 YFSETQ. V was trimmed by 5 bases and J by 5 bases, leaving 22 bases between them. The CDR3 sequence is 17 residues long. As DNA, the CDR3 is TGCGCCAGCAGGGGTCTCCGGCCCCAGAGAGAAAATGAAAAACTGTTTTTT. Protein: CASRGLRPQRENEKLFF.

The CDR3 DNA follows: TGCAGCGCTGTTCTTACTAGCGGACAGACAGATACGCAGTATTTT. This sequence encodes CSAVLTSGQTDTQYF. The chain couples TRBV29-1 to TRBJ2-3, with 8 positions matching TRBD2. Trimming at V came to 7 bases and at J to 3 bases, leaving 12 bases not matched to a gene. Germline V gene sequence: CDR1 SQVTM, CDR2 ANQGSEA. This CDR3 has 15 amino acids.

This clone was detected a few times. The chain couples TRBV9 to TRBJ1-1; the match to TRBD1 covers 9 bases. CDR1 SGDLS and CDR2 YYNGEE come from the germline V gene. The CDR3 sequence is 15 residues long. The trim removed 3 bases at V and 4 bases at J, leaving 7 bases unmatched. The CDR3 DNA is TGTGCCAGCAGCGAGGGACAGGGAGGGTCCACTGAAGCTTTCTTT. Protein sequence: CASSEGQGGSTEAFF.

This clone was observed a handful of times. The chain links TRBV9 to TRBJ1-2, with TRBD1 identical over 8 bases. CDR1 and CDR2 from the germline V gene are SGDLS and YYNGEE. CDR3 length: 14 residues. V gave up 3 bases and J gave up 4 bases; unmatched junction bases: 5. CDR3: CASSGTGSSYGYTF. DNA of the CDR3: TGTGCCAGCAGCGGGACAGGGAGTAGCTATGGCTACACCTTC.

The chain links TRBV5-1 to TRBJ1-6; 11 nucleotides line up with TRBD1. This CDR3 contains 15 residues. Germline V CDR1 and CDR2: SGHRS, YFSETQ. J lost 7 bases, V lost 3 bases, and 3 bases had no gene match. The CDR3 DNA is TGCGCCAGCAGCTCGGGGACAGGGGGGAATTCACCCCTCCACTTT. Residues: CASSSGTGGNSPLHF.

V is TRBV4-3 and J is TRBJ2-7, with 7 bases identical to TRBD1. The CDR3 consists of 16 residues. V lost 4 bases and J lost 2; bases outside the gene matches: 11. Germline assignment: CDR1 LGHNA and CDR2 YSLEER. The CDR3 DNA is TGCGCCAGCAGCCTTCACAGGACAGGAGTAACCTACGAGCAGTACTTC. It codes for CASSLHRTGVTYEQYF.

This sequence joins TRBV29-1 and TRBJ1-3, with no clear D. The CDR3 covers 13 residues. Germline loops: CDR1 SQVTM, CDR2 ANQGSEA. Trimming removed 3 bases from V and 4 bases from J, with 10 bases in between. CDR3 nucleotide sequence: TGCAGCGTTGATCCCGGGCAAGGAAACACCATATATTTT. Residues: CSVDPGQGNTIYF. Full variable domain (remainder filled in from reference TRBV29-1 and TRBJ1-3): SAVISQKPSRDICQRGTSLTIQCQVDSQVTMMFWYRQQPGQSLTLIATANQGSEATYESGFVIDKFPISRPNLTFSTLTVSNMSPEDSSIYLCSVDPGQGNTIYFGEGSWLTVV.

The J gene is TRBJ1-6, the V gene TRBV30, with TRBD1 matching over 9 bases. V gave up 2 bases and J gave up 7 bases; unmatched junction bases: 3. Germline loops: CDR1 GTSNPN, CDR2 SVGIG (reference sequence). The CDR3 sequence is 14 residues long. The CDR3 coding sequence is TGTGCCTGGAGTCTCGGGACAGGGAATTCACCCCTCCACTTT. Translation gives CAWSLGTGNSPLHF. The full variable domain, its missing parts supplied by reference TRBV30 and TRBJ1-6, is SQTIHQWPATLVQPVGSPLSLECTVEGTSNPNLYWYRQAAGRGLQLLFYSVGIGQISSEVPQNLSASRPQDRQFILSSKKLLLSDSGFYLCAWSLGTGNSPLHFGNGTRLTVT.

This clone was seen more than once but under ten times. This sequence joins TRBV29-1 and TRBJ1-1; 9 bases are a match to TRBD1. Germline CDR1 is SQVTM and CDR2 is ANQGSEA. After removal of 1 base from V and 5 bases from J, the junction contained 11 bases not matched to a gene. This CDR3 contains 16 residues. The CDR3 nucleotides read TGCAGCGTTGAAGTCGGTTACAGGGGGCGGATTACTGAAGCTTTCTTT. This codes for CSVEVGYRGRITEAFF.